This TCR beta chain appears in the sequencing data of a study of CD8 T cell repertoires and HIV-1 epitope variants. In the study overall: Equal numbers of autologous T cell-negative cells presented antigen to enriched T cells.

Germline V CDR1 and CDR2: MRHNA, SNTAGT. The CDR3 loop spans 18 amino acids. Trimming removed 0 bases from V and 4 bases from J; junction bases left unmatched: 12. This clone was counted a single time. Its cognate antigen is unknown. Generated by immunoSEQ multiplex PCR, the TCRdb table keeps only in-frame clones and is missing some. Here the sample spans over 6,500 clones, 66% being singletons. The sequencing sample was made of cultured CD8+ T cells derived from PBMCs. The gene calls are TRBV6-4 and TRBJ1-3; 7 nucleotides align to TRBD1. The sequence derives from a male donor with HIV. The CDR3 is CASSDSIATGDHGNTIYF. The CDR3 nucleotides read TGTGCCAGCAGTGACTCGATAGCCACAGGGGACCACGGAAACACCATATATTTT.